This TCR beta chain was obtained from a study of T cell responses to AZD1222 COVID-19 vaccine. Per germline, CDR1 SEHNR and CDR2 FQNEAQ (reference sequence). The CDR3 sequence is 15 residues long. The V end lost 5 bases, the J end lost 0 bases, and 13 bases lay between the germline ends. Produced via immunoSEQ multiplex PCR; TCRdb's table is partial and in-frame only. The table lists about 200,000 clones, roughly 88% of them singletons. Sample: peripheral blood, taken on day 0 of AZD1222 vaccination. This receptor was taken from an adult in good health. The chain uses TRBV7-9 and TRBJ1-1; a possible D gene is TRBD1 (6 bases). The CDR3 DNA reads TGTGCCAGCAGCGAGGATCAGGGGTTGAACACTGAAGCTTTCTTT. Translation: CASSEDQGLNTEAFF.